This TCR beta chain came from a study of T-cell memory formation after mild COVID-19 (dated by TCRdb to the early 2020s). In terms of the full investigation: Most TCR sequence clusters were specific to one of the two donors. Two young, previously healthy adult volunteers, one female and one male, were included in the cohort. Longitudinal TCRalpha and TCRbeta repertoire sequencing tracked T-cell clones expanding and contracting after mild COVID-19 in a couple of donors.

This clonotype was observed many times. It has no known antigen specificity. The input lacks base qualities; no much larger clone sits a single base away. Deletion took 3 bases off V and 3 bases off J, with a span of 0 bases between the germline ends. Reading from cysteine to phenylalanine, the CDR3 counts 11 amino acids. The only DNA kept is the CDR3, 33 bases in frame from the first base. Sequencing relied on an Illumina NovaSeq 6000. TCRalpha and TCRbeta cDNA libraries were built by 5'RACE with constant-segment primers, adding sample barcodes and unique molecular identifiers. RNA was extracted from every sample with Trizol reagent. The libraries were amplified in two PCR steps, and the second step added a second sample barcode and Illumina TruSeq adapters. Libraries were sequenced on an Illumina NovaSeq with 2 x 150 bp paired-end reads. The published analysis was carried out like this. The reads were demultiplexed and collapsed into UMI-guided consensus sequences using migec v1.2.7. With mixcr v2.1.11, UMI consensuses were aligned to TRA and TRB V and J templates and assembled into clonotypes. Expanded or contracted clonotypes were those called significant by both edgeR and NoisET, with noise models trained on biological replicates. For edgeR calls, the thresholds were a false discovery rate-adjusted p below 0.01 and a log2 fold-change of 1. As an exploratory analysis of dynamics, PCA with hierarchical clustering was applied to max-normalized trajectories of the 1000 most abundant clonotypes. The CD4 or CD8 phenotype of responding clones was assigned using the separately sequenced CD4+ and CD8+ repertoires. In TCRdb, the public reads were trimmed at Q25 with fastp and aligned with MiXCR, with productive beta chains retained. Rows with a matching CDR3 protein are joined into one entry that keeps the most common DNA and genes. What appears here as the V and J calls and clone size reflects TCRdb's work, not the paper's. The sample table shows roughly 450,000 distinct CDR3 sequences, and around a sixth are seen once. The ten largest clones add up to 9% to 15% of the sample.

Results the study describes overall, beyond this receptor: From day 15 to 85, contracting clones showed balanced CD4/CD8 phenotypes, whereas a second wave of clones that expanded from day 15 to 37 leaned towards CD4+. SARS-CoV-2 specificity was not confirmed for the second-wave clones peaking on day 37. The detection of some responding clones in pre-infection memory suggests that pre-existing cross-reactive memory T cells joined the SARS-CoV-2 response. Contracting CD4+ clones were located mainly in the CM and EM memory subsets, whereas CD8+ clones were found to be enriched in EMRA. Only a couple of mild cases were covered in the study, and larger cohorts including severe cases with pre-infection samples were considered necessary.

PBMCs were isolated by Ficoll-Paque density gradient centrifugation. Specimen: PBMCs or a T cell subset sorted from them (not recorded which). The receptor chain draws on TRBV12-3 or TRBV12-4 and TRBJ2-1; no confident D gene assignment can be made. The clonotype comes from an adult woman who had mild COVID-19 (a few samples of this study predate the infection). The sample titles of this study are shuffled in the database, so cell type and time point are left out; the donor was told from shared clones. The CDR3 is CASSFYNEQFF. In nucleotide form, the sequence is TGTGCCAGCAGTTTCTACAATGAGCAGTTCTTC.